The rows below give T cell receptor beta chains drawn from one sample of a study of blood T cell repertoires in COVID-19. TCRdb keeps only in-frame clones here, not all; method: immunoSEQ multiplex PCR. The sample contains about 300,000 clones, around 90% of which appear only once. Sequencing used peripheral blood. The receptor set was obtained from a woman aged 30 to 39 with COVID-19, enrolled during active disease. The CDR3 runs from the conserved cysteine through the conserved F or W. The D gene is left open where the match is weak. Size values are once, few and many counts, or a class for expanded clones, and some rows have none.

NA	TRBJ1-1	NA	14	TRBV4-2	CASSQPDRNTEAFF	TGTGCCAGCAGCCAACCCGACAGAAACACTGAAGCTTTCTTT
NA	TRBJ1-2	NA	14	TRBV19	CASSLRGENYGYTF	TGTGCCAGTAGCCTCAGGGGAGAGAACTATGGCTACACCTTC
NA	TRBJ1-3	NA	14	TRBV12-1	CASSYTRSGNTIYF	TGTGCCAGCAGCTACACCCGCTCTGGAAACACCATATATTTT
NA	TRBJ2-7	NA	14	TRBV28	CASNGTPSPYEQYF	TGTGCCAGCAACGGGACTCCTTCACCCTACGAGCAGTACTTC
NA	TRBJ2-6	NA	16	TRBV7-2	CASSLAGGSGANVLTF	TGTGCCAGCAGCTTAGCTGGAGGCTCTGGGGCCAACGTCCTGACTTTC
NA	TRBJ2-2	TRBD2	15	TRBV7-8	CASSRTSAGTGELFF	TGTGCCAGCAGCCGGACTAGTGCTGGCACCGGGGAGCTGTTTTTT
NA	TRBJ1-4	TRBD1	14	TRBV19	CASSPDREDEKLFF	TGTGCCAGTAGTCCCGACAGGGAGGACGAAAAACTGTTTTTT
NA	TRBJ2-7	TRBD1	15	TRBV7-6	CASSFRDRGPYEQYF	TGTGCCAGCAGCTTTAGGGACAGGGGCCCCTACGAGCAGTACTTC
NA	TRBJ2-1	TRBD2	15	TRBV9	CASSAGLAGAGVQFF	TGTGCCAGCAGCGCAGGACTAGCGGGGGCAGGTGTGCAGTTCTTC
NA	TRBJ1-5	NA	13	TRBV18	CASSPQGNQPQHF	TGTGCCAGCTCACCACAGGGGAATCAGCCCCAGCATTTT
NA	TRBJ2-7	NA	15	TRBV11-2	CASSFNRDISYEQYF	TGTGCCAGCAGCTTTAACCGGGACATTTCCTACGAGCAGTACTTC
NA	TRBJ2-3	TRBD2	18	TRBV10-1	CPPRGGGRVASITDTQYF	TGCCCCCCCCGCGGGGGGGGTAGAGTAGCGAGCATCACAGATACGCAGTATTTT
once	TRBJ1-2	NA	10	TRBV28	CASFLYGYTF	TGTGCCAGCTTCTTGTATGGCTACACCTTC
NA	TRBJ2-1	TRBD2	14	TRBV2	CAAQGLAGDNEQFF	TGTGCCGCCCAAGGACTAGCGGGAGACAATGAGCAGTTCTTC
NA	TRBJ2-7	TRBD1	16	TRBV6-6	CASSYPIGTGTYEQYF	TGTGCCAGCAGTTACCCTATCGGGACAGGGACCTACGAGCAGTACTTC
NA	TRBJ2-1	TRBD2	15	TRBV19	CASSLVTSGYNEQFF	TGTGCCAGTAGTCTTGTTACTAGCGGATACAATGAGCAGTTCTTC
NA	TRBJ2-3	TRBD2	17	TRBV4-1	CASSLWTSGSGTDTQYF	TGCGCCAGCAGCCTATGGACTAGCGGGTCGGGCACAGATACGCAGTATTTT
NA	TRBJ1-5	TRBD1	17	TRBV28	CASSPGQGRSGNQPQHF	TGTGCCAGCAGTCCGGGACAGGGAAGGTCGGGCAATCAGCCCCAGCATTTT
NA	TRBJ2-2	TRBD1	15	TRBV14	CASSRRQGYIGELFF	TGTGCCAGCAGCCGTAGACAGGGGTATATCGGGGAGCTGTTTTTT
NA	TRBJ1-2	TRBD1	18	TRBV9	CASSRTGTATLSHYGYTF	TGTGCCAGCAGCCGAACCGGGACAGCCACCCTTTCGCACTATGGCTACACCTTC
once	TRBJ2-3	NA	13	TRBV3-1/TRBV3-2	CASGGRAKDTQYF	TGTGCCAGCGGAGGACGGGCCAAAGATACGCAGTATTTT
NA	TRBJ1-2	TRBD1	15	TRBV15	CATSRDTGGGYGYTF	TGTGCCACCAGCAGGGATACAGGGGGCGGTTATGGCTACACCTTC
NA	TRBJ1-1	NA	13	TRBV29-1	CSVDRGLNTEAFF	TGCAGCGTTGACCGAGGCCTAAACACTGAAGCTTTCTTT
NA	TRBJ2-3	NA	15	TRBV20-1	CSASSRELYADTQYF	TGCAGTGCTAGTAGCCGTGAGCTTTACGCAGATACGCAGTATTTT
NA	TRBJ1-5	NA	16	TRBV20-1	CSASLTSRGSNQPQHF	TGCAGTGCTAGTCTCACGTCACGGGGGAGCAATCAGCCCCAGCATTTT
NA	TRBJ2-2	TRBD2	16	TRBV3-1/TRBV3-2	CASSQVFQRESGELFF	TGTGCCAGCAGCCAAGTTTTCCAGCGGGAGTCCGGGGAGCTGTTTTTT
once	TRBJ2-7	NA	17	TRBV5-1	CASSLGSPGGRAYEQYF	TGCGCCAGCAGCTTGGGTTCTCCCGGGGGAAGGGCCTACGAGCAGTACTTC
NA	TRBJ2-2	TRBD2	15	TRBV6-5	CASTQSGAPRGELFF	TGTGCCAGCACCCAGAGCGGGGCCCCTAGGGGGGAGCTGTTTTTT
NA	TRBJ2-1	TRBD1	14	TRBV2	CASSRDRAFDEQFF	TGTGCCAGCAGTCGGGACAGGGCTTTCGATGAGCAGTTCTTC
once	TRBJ2-3	NA	12	TRBV10-1	CASSTSTDTQYF	TGCGCCAGCAGCACTAGCACAGATACGCAGTATTTT
NA	TRBJ2-1	NA	14	TRBV30	CAWSVEGFRNEQFF	TGTGCCTGGAGTGTCGAGGGTTTTCGGAATGAGCAGTTCTTC
NA	TRBJ1-6	NA	11	TRBV12-3/TRBV12-4	CASSSNSPLHF	TGTGCCAGCAGTTCAAATTCACCCCTCCACTTT
NA	TRBJ2-3	TRBD1	16	TRBV28	CASSFSDRSHADTQYF	TGTGCCAGCAGTTTCTCGGACAGGTCGCATGCCGATACGCAGTATTTT
NA	TRBJ1-1	NA	13	TRBV10-1	CASSVTLQGASFF	TGCGCCAGCAGTGTAACCCTACAGGGTGCGTCTTTCTTT
many	TRBJ2-7	NA	15	TRBV11-2	CASSLNPGANYEQYF	TGTGCCAGCAGCTTAAATCCAGGCGCGAACTACGAGCAGTACTTC
NA	TRBJ1-5	NA	15	TRBV19	CASSPVGGGNQPQHF	TGTGCCAGTAGCCCTGTCGGGGGGGGCAATCAGCCCCAGCATTTT
NA	TRBJ1-3	TRBD1	16	TRBV7-9	CASSRGGTGAGNTIYF	TGTGCCAGCAGCCGAGGGGGGACAGGGGCTGGAAACACCATATATTTT
NA	TRBJ2-3	TRBD2	18	TRBV7-9	CASSFAPSGRAVPDTQYF	TGTGCCAGCAGCTTTGCCCCTAGCGGGAGGGCCGTCCCAGATACGCAGTATTTT
NA	TRBJ2-7	TRBD2	16	TRBV6-5	CASSYSRASGTREQYF	TGTGCCAGCAGTTACTCGAGGGCTAGCGGGACGCGCGAGCAGTACTTC
NA	TRBJ2-7	NA	14	TRBV7-3	CASSYRSSSYEQYF	TGTGCCAGCAGCTACAGGTCTTCCTCCTACGAGCAGTACTTC
NA	TRBJ1-1	NA	13	TRBV19	CASSIAQGREAFF	TGTGCCAGTAGTATTGCACAGGGCCGTGAAGCTTTCTTT
few	TRBJ2-7	NA	13	TRBV6-6	CASSPGTPSEQYF	TGTGCCAGCAGTCCAGGGACTCCCTCGGAGCAGTACTTC
NA	TRBJ1-1	NA	13	TRBV3-1/TRBV3-2	CASSLNRDTEAFF	TGTGCCAGCAGCCTAAACAGGGACACTGAAGCTTTCTTT
NA	TRBJ2-7	NA	16	TRBV9	CASSVEGGATNYEQYF	TGTGCCAGCAGCGTAGAAGGGGGGGCGACGAACTACGAGCAGTACTTC
few	TRBJ2-7	TRBD1	15	TRBV28	CASSPSGQGEEEQYF	TGTGCCAGCAGTCCCTCGGGACAGGGGGAGGAAGAGCAGTACTTC
NA	TRBJ2-1	TRBD2	15	TRBV7-9	CASSLVTSGSVEQFF	TGTGCCAGCAGCTTAGTAACTAGCGGGAGCGTAGAGCAGTTCTTC
NA	TRBJ1-3	NA	14	TRBV6-6	CASSYIGEGNTIYF	TGTGCCAGCAGTTACATAGGGGAAGGAAACACCATATATTTT
NA	TRBJ2-7	TRBD2	15	TRBV6-5	CASSYFAGGPVEQYF	TGTGCCAGCAGTTACTTTGCGGGAGGGCCGGTAGAGCAGTACTTC
NA	TRBJ1-2	NA	13	TRBV11-3	CASSLQGGGGYTF	TGTGCCAGCAGCTTACAGGGCGGCGGTGGCTACACCTTC
NA	TRBJ2-3	NA	15	TRBV9	CASSVEGHYTDTQYF	TGTGCCAGCAGCGTAGAGGGACATTACACAGATACGCAGTATTTT
NA	TRBJ1-1	NA	15	TRBV15	CATSRGGTVNTEAFF	TGTGCCACCAGCAGGGGGGGGACGGTGAACACTGAAGCTTTCTTT
NA	TRBJ1-4	NA	17	TRBV4-1	CASSQESRHLTNEKLFF	TGCGCCAGCAGCCAAGAGAGCAGACACCTTACTAATGAAAAACTGTTTTTT
NA	TRBJ1-5	NA	13	TRBV9	CASSVDLGSPQHF	TGTGCCAGCAGCGTAGATCTGGGCAGCCCCCAGCATTTT
NA	TRBJ2-7	TRBD2	14	TRBV19	CASSTSGRATEQYF	TGTGCCAGTAGTACTAGCGGGAGGGCCACCGAGCAGTACTTC
NA	TRBJ1-1	TRBD1	14	TRBV19	CASSSGGSNTEAFF	TGTGCCAGTAGTTCAGGGGGGTCGAACACTGAAGCTTTCTTT
few	TRBJ1-5	NA	13	TRBV24-1	CATSTGNTKPQHF	TGTGCCACCAGCACAGGGAATACAAAGCCCCAGCATTTT
NA	TRBJ1-1	NA	13	TRBV7-9	CASSAQGSSLAFF	TGTGCCAGCAGCGCCCAGGGTTCCAGTCTCGCTTTCTTT
NA	TRBJ1-6	NA	13	TRBV14	CASSQVPSRPLHF	TGTGCCAGCAGCCAAGTCCCGTCCCGACCCCTCCACTTT
NA	TRBJ2-5	TRBD2	15	TRBV6-6	CASSPLAGGSETQYF	TGTGCCAGCAGCCCCTTGGCGGGGGGGTCAGAGACCCAGTACTTC